This T cell receptor (beta chain) was observed in a study of shared clonotypes between healthy human individuals. Study-wide context: The cohort comprised a couple of women and a few men. Their ages spanned 18 to 49 years. Broader study findings: The rarefaction results pointed to incomplete sorted-subset sequencing despite large depth. Several donors had around 5% of their naive CD4 clonotypes in common.

The donors were adults (healthy and HIV-negative) with no recent acute infections or vaccinations. Comment on this clone: The antigen is undetermined.

Using immunoSEQ multiplex PCR, the repertoire was profiled, and TCRdb retains in-frame clones only, with some absent. This repertoire shows about 2.3 million clones, more than 80% found once; its top ten account for 0.39%. V shed 6 bases and J shed 7 bases, with 19 bases lying between them. Per the germline V gene, CDR1 is MDHEN and CDR2 is SYDVKM. The CDR3 length is 14 residues. The J gene is TRBJ2-7, the V gene TRBV28; D is possibly TRBD1 (6 bases). The sequencing sample was made of naive CD4+ T cells from PBMCs. The subset: CD45RA+ positively selected. This clonotype was obtained from a man aged 18 to 30 in good health. Some clones in this sample may be carry-over from other donors' samples. CDR3 nucleotides: TGTGCCAGCAGGTCATACCGGACAGCTCAGGAGCAGTACTTC. Translation gives CASRSYRTAQEQYF.